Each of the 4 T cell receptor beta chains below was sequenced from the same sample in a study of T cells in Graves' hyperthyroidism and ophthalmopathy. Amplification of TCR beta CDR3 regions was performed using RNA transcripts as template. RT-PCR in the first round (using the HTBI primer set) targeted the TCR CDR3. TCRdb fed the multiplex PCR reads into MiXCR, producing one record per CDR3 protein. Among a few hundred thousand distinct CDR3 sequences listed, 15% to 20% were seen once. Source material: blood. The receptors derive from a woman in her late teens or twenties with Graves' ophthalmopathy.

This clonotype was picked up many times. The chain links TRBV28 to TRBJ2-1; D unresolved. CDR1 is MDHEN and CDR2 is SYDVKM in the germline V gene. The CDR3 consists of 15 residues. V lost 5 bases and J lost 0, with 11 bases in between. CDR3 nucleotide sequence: TGTGCCAGCAGTCCTGAATTGAGCTCCTACAATGAGCAGTTCTTC. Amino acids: CASSPELSSYNEQFF.

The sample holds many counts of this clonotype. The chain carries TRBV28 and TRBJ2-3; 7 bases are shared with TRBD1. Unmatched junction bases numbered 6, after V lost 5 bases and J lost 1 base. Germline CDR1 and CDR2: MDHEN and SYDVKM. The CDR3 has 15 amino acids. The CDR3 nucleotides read TGTGCCAGCAGTCCACAGGGGTTGGGCACAGATACGCAGTATTTT. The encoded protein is CASSPQGLGTDTQYF.

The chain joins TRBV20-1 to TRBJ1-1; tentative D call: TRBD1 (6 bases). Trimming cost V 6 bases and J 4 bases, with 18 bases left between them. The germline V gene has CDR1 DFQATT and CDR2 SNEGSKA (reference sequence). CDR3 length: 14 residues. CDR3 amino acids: CSAQGGQGTTEAFF. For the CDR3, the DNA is TGCAGTGCGCAGGGCGGGCAGGGGACCACTGAAGCTTTCTTT.

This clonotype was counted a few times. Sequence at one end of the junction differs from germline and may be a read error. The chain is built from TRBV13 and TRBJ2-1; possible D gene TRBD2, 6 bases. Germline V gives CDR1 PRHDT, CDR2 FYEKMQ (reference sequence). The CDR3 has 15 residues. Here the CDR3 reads CASSVGGVLTDEQFF. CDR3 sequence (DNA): TGTGCCAGCAGCGTAGGAGGGGTCCTTACGGATGAGCAGTTCTTC. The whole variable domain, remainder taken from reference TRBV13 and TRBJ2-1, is AAGVIQSPRHLIKEKRETATLKCYPIPRHDTVYWYQQGPGQDPQFLISFYEKMQSDKGSIPDRFSAQQFSDYHSELNMSSLELGDSALYFCASSVGGVLTDEQFFGPGTRLTVL.